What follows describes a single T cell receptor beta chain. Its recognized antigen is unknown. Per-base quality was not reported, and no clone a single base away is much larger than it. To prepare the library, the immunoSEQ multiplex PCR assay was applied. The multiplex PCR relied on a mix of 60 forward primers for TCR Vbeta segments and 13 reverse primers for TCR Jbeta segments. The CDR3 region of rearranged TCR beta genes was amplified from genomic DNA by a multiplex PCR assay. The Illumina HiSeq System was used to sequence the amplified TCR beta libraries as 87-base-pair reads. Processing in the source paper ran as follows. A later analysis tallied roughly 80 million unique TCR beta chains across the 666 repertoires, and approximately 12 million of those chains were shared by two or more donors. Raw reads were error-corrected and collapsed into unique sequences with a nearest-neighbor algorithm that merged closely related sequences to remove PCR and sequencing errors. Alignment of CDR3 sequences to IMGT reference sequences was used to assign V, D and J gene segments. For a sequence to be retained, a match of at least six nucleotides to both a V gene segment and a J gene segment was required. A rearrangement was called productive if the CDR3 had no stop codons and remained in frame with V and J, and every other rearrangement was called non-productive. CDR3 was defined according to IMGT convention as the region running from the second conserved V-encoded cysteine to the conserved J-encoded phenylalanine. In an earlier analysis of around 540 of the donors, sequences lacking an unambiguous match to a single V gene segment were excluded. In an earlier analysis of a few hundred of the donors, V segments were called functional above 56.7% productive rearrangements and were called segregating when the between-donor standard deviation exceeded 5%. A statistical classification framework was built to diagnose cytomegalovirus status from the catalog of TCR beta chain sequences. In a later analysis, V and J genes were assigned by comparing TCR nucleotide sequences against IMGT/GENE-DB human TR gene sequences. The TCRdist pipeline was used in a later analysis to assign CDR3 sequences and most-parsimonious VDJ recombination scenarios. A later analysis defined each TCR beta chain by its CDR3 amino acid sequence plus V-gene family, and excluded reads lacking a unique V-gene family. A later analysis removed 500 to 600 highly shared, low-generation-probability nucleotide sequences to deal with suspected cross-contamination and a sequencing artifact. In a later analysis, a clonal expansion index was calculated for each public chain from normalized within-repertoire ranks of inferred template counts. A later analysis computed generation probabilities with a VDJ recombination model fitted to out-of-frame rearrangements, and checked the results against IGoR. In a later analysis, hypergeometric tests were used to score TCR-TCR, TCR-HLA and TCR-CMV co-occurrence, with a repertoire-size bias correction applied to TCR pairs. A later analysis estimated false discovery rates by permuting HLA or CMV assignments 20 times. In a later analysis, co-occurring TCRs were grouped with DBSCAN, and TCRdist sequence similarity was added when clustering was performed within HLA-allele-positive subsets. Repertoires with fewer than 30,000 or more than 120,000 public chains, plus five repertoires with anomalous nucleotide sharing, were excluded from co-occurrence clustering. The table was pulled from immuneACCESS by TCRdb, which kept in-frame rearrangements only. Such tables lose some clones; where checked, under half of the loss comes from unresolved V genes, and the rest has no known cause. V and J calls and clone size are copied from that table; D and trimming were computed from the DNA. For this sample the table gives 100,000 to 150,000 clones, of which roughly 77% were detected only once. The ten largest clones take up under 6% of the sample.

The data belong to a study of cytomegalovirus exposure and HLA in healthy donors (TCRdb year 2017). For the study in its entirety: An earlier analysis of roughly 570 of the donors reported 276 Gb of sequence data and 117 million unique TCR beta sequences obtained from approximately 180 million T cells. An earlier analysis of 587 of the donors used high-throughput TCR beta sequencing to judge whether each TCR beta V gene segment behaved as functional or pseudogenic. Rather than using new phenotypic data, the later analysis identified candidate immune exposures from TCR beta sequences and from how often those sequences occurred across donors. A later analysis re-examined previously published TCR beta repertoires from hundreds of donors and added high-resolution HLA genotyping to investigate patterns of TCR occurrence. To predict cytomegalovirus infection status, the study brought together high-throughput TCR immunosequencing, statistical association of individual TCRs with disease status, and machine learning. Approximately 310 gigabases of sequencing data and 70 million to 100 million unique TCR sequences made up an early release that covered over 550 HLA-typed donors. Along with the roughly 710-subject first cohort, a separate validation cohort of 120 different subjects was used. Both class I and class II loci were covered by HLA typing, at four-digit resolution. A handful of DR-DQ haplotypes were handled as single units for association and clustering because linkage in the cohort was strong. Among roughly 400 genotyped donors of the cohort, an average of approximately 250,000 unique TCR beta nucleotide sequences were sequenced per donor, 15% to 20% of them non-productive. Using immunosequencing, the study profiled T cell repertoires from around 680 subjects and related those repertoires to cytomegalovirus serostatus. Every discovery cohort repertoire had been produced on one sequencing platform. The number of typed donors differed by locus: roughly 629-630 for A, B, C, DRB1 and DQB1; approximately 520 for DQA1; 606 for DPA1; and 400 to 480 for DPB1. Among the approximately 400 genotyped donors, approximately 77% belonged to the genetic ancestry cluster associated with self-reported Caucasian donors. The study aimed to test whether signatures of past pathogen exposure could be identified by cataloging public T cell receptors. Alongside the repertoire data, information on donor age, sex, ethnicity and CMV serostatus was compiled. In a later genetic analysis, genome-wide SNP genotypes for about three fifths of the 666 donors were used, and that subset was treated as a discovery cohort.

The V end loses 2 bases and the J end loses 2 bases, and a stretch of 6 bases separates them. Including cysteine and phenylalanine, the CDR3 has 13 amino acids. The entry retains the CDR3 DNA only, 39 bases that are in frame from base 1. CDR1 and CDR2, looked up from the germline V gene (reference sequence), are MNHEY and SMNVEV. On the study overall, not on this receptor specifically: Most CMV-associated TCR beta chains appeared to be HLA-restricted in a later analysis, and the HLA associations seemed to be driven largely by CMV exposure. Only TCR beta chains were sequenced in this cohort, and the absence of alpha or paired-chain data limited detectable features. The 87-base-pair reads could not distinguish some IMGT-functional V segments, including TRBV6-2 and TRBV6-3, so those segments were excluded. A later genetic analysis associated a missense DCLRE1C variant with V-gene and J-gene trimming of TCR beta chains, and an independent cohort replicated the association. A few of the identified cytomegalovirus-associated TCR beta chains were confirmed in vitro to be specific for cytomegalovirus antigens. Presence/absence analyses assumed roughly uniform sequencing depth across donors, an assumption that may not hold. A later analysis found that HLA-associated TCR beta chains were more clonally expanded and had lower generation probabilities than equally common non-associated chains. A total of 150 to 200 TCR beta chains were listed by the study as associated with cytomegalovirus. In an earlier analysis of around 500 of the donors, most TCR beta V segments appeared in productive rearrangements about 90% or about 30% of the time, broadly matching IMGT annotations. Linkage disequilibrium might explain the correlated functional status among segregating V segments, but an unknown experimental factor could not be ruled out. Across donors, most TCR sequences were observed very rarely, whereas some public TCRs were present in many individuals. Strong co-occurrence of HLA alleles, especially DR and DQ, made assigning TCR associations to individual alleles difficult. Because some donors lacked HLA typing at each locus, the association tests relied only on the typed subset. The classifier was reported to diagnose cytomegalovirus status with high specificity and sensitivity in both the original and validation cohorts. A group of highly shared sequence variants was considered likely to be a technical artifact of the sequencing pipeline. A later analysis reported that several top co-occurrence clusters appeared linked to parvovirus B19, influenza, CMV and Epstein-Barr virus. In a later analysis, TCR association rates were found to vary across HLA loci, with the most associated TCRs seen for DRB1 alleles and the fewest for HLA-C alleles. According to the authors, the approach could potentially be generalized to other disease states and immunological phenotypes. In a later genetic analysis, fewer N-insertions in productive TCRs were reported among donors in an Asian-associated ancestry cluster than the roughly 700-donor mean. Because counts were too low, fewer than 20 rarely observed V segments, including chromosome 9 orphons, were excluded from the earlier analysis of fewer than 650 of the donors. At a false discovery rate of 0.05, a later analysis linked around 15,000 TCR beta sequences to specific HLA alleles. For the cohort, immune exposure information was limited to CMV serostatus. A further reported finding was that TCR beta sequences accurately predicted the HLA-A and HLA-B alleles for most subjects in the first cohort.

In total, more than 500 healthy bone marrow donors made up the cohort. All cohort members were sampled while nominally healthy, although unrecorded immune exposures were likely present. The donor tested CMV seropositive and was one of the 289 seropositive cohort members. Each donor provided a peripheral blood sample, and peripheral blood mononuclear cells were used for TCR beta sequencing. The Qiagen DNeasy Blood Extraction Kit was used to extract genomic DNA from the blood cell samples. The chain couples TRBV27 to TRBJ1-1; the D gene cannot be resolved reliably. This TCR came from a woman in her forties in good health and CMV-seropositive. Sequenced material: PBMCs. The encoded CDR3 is CASSLDSNTEAFF. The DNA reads TGTGCCAGCAGTTTAGACTCCAACACTGAAGCTTTCTTT.